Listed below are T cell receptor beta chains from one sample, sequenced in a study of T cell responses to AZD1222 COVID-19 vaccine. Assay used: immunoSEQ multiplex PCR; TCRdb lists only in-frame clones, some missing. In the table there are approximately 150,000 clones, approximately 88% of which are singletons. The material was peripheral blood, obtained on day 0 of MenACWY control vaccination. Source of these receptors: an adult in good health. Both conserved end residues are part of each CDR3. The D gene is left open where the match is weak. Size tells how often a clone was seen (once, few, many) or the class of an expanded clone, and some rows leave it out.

CDR3 DNA: TGTGCCACCAGTGACCCTGGGCGGGCTGGAAACACCATATATTTT
CDR3 protein: CATSDPGRAGNTIYF
J gene: TRBJ1-3
D gene: .
clone size: .
V gene: TRBV24-1
CDR3 length: 15

CDR3 DNA: TGTGCCAGCAGCTTCACACTAGCCTACGAGCAGTACTTC
CDR3 protein: CASSFTLAYEQYF
J gene: TRBJ2-7
D gene: .
clone size: .
V gene: TRBV11-2
CDR3 length: 13

CDR3 DNA: TGTGCCAGCAGCTTAGCAGGGATGGGAAACACCATATATTTT
CDR3 protein: CASSLAGMGNTIYF
J gene: TRBJ1-3
D gene: .
clone size: .
V gene: TRBV7-9
CDR3 length: 14

CDR3 DNA: TGCAGCGTTGAAGAAAGAGGGGGCGGGGAGGCTTTCTTT
CDR3 protein: CSVEERGGGEAFF
J gene: TRBJ1-1
D gene: TRBD1
clone size: .
V gene: TRBV29-1
CDR3 length: 13

CDR3 DNA: TGCGCCAGCAGCTTACCTAGCGTGGCCGATACGCAGTATTTT
CDR3 protein: CASSLPSVADTQYF
J gene: TRBJ2-3
D gene: .
clone size: once
V gene: TRBV5-1
CDR3 length: 14

CDR3 DNA: TGTGCCACCTGCCCGACCCTCTTTAGCGGGAAAGGCAATGAGCAGTTCTTC
CDR3 protein: CATCPTLFSGKGNEQFF
J gene: TRBJ2-1
D gene: TRBD2
clone size: .
V gene: TRBV28
CDR3 length: 17

CDR3 DNA: TGTGCCAGCAGCCTGCGACAGGGTAGCCACGAGCAGTACTTC
CDR3 protein: CASSLRQGSHEQYF
J gene: TRBJ2-7
D gene: TRBD1
clone size: once
V gene: TRBV7-2
CDR3 length: 14

CDR3 DNA: TGTGCCAGCAGCTTACGGGGCCTATACCCTTATGGCTACACCTTC
CDR3 protein: CASSLRGLYPYGYTF
J gene: TRBJ1-2
D gene: .
clone size: .
V gene: TRBV7-2
CDR3 length: 15

CDR3 DNA: TGTGCCAGCAGCATGCGCAGGGTTAGCACAGATACGCAGTATTTT
CDR3 protein: CASSMRRVSTDTQYF
J gene: TRBJ2-3
D gene: .
clone size: .
V gene: TRBV7-9
CDR3 length: 15

CDR3 DNA: TGCGCCAGCAGCCCCGAGTGGGACGGCTACACCTTC
CDR3 protein: CASSPEWDGYTF
J gene: TRBJ1-2
D gene: .
clone size: few
V gene: TRBV5-1
CDR3 length: 12

CDR3 DNA: TGTGCCAGCAGTGGTCAGACTCGGACCCAGCATTTT
CDR3 protein: CASSGQTRTQHF
J gene: TRBJ1-5
D gene: .
clone size: .
V gene: TRBV2
CDR3 length: 12

CDR3 DNA: TGTGCCAGCTCACCTCTGACAGGGGGCGATGGAAACACCATATATTTT
CDR3 protein: CASSPLTGGDGNTIYF
J gene: TRBJ1-3
D gene: TRBD1
clone size: .
V gene: TRBV18
CDR3 length: 16

CDR3 DNA: TGTGCCAGCAGTATCACACAGGGGTATGAGCAGCCCCAGCATTTT
CDR3 protein: CASSITQGYEQPQHF
J gene: TRBJ1-5
D gene: TRBD1
clone size: .
V gene: TRBV6-5
CDR3 length: 15

CDR3 DNA: TGTGCCAGCAGAAGGGACAGGGAAGCAGATACGCAGTATTTT
CDR3 protein: CASRRDREADTQYF
J gene: TRBJ2-3
D gene: TRBD1
clone size: .
V gene: TRBV5-4
CDR3 length: 14

CDR3 DNA: TGTGCCAGCAGCCGCAGCCTTACGAACTATGGCTACACCTTC
CDR3 protein: CASSRSLTNYGYTF
J gene: TRBJ1-2
D gene: .
clone size: .
V gene: TRBV7-8
CDR3 length: 14

CDR3 DNA: TGCGCCAGCAGCACACGATATCAGGGGGATGGCTACACCTTC
CDR3 protein: CASSTRYQGDGYTF
J gene: TRBJ1-2
D gene: TRBD1
clone size: .
V gene: TRBV5-1
CDR3 length: 14

CDR3 DNA: TGTGCCAGCAGCTCCTTGGACAGGTCACTTGAGCAGTTCTTC
CDR3 protein: CASSSLDRSLEQFF
J gene: TRBJ2-1
D gene: TRBD1
clone size: .
V gene: TRBV7-9
CDR3 length: 14

CDR3 DNA: TGTGCCAGTAGTGTAAACTACAATGAGCAGTTCTTC
CDR3 protein: CASSVNYNEQFF
J gene: TRBJ2-1
D gene: .
clone size: .
V gene: TRBV19
CDR3 length: 12

CDR3 DNA: TGTGCCAGCAGCGCCCTAGCGGTCCCGGGTAATGAGCAGTTCTTC
CDR3 protein: CASSALAVPGNEQFF
J gene: TRBJ2-1
D gene: TRBD2
clone size: once
V gene: TRBV3-1/TRBV3-2
CDR3 length: 15

CDR3 DNA: TGTGCCAGCAGCGGACCATTTCAGGGGGGCAAAGAGACCCAGTACTTC
CDR3 protein: CASSGPFQGGKETQYF
J gene: TRBJ2-5
D gene: .
clone size: .
V gene: TRBV9
CDR3 length: 16

CDR3 DNA: TGTGCCAGTTCCCTTTATGGCTACACCTTC
CDR3 protein: CASSLYGYTF
J gene: TRBJ1-2
D gene: .
clone size: .
V gene: TRBV19
CDR3 length: 10

CDR3 DNA: TGCGCCAGCAGCCAACTTAGCGGGAGCGGGACCGGGGAGCTGTTTTTT
CDR3 protein: CASSQLSGSGTGELFF
J gene: TRBJ2-2
D gene: TRBD2
clone size: .
V gene: TRBV4-3
CDR3 length: 16

CDR3 DNA: TGTGCCTGGAGCGGACAGGGTAACTATGGCTACACCTTC
CDR3 protein: CAWSGQGNYGYTF
J gene: TRBJ1-2
D gene: TRBD1
clone size: .
V gene: TRBV30
CDR3 length: 13

CDR3 DNA: TGCGCCAGCAGCGAAGGACAGACCAACTATGGCTACACCTTC
CDR3 protein: CASSEGQTNYGYTF
J gene: TRBJ1-2
D gene: .
clone size: .
V gene: TRBV5-1
CDR3 length: 14

CDR3 DNA: TGTGCCAGCAGCCCACGGACAGTCCTCTCTGGAAACACCATATATTTT
CDR3 protein: CASSPRTVLSGNTIYF
J gene: TRBJ1-3
D gene: .
clone size: few
V gene: TRBV7-2
CDR3 length: 16

CDR3 DNA: TGCGCCAGCAGAGGACTGGGGGAGGAGACCCAGTACTTC
CDR3 protein: CASRGLGEETQYF
J gene: TRBJ2-5
D gene: .
clone size: .
V gene: TRBV5-1
CDR3 length: 13

CDR3 DNA: TGTGCCACCAGCAGACTGGGAGGAGCGGGGGAAGAGACCCAGTACTTC
CDR3 protein: CATSRLGGAGEETQYF
J gene: TRBJ2-5
D gene: TRBD2
clone size: .
V gene: TRBV15
CDR3 length: 16

CDR3 DNA: TGCGCCAGCAGCGGGGCCGAGGGCCGCACTGAAGCTTTCTTT
CDR3 protein: CASSGAEGRTEAFF
J gene: TRBJ1-1
D gene: .
clone size: .
V gene: TRBV5-1
CDR3 length: 14

CDR3 DNA: TGTGCCAGCAGTTACGGGTCGCGGCAGGGGGACACTGAAGCTTTCTTT
CDR3 protein: CASSYGSRQGDTEAFF
J gene: TRBJ1-1
D gene: TRBD1
clone size: .
V gene: TRBV6-2/TRBV6-3
CDR3 length: 16

CDR3 DNA: TGTGCCAGCAGCAGAAGCTACGAGGGAAGCAATCAGCCCCAGCATTTT
CDR3 protein: CASSRSYEGSNQPQHF
J gene: TRBJ1-5
D gene: .
clone size: .
V gene: TRBV7-9
CDR3 length: 16